This T cell receptor (beta chain) was sequenced in a study of early T cells in non-severe SARS-CoV-2 infection. Study results and limitations: Anti-spike CD8 responses were favored by VDJdb matching, which missed private and CD4 specificities.

Trimming cost V 5 bases and J 2 bases, with 21 bases left between them. Germline lookup yields CDR1 DFQATT and CDR2 SNEGSKA (reference sequence). This CDR3 has 16 amino acids. Points on this clonotype: The antigen is not known.

TCRdb called the 5' RACE reads again in MiXCR, with one record for every CDR3 protein. The sample comprises some 80,000 distinct CDR3 sequences, more than 10% of which are singletons, and around 3.7% rests with the top ten. Specimen: whole blood. The chain links TRBV20-1 to TRBJ2-5; tentative D call: TRBD2 (5 bases). The sequence was obtained from an adult who was a healthcare worker with PCR-confirmed SARS-CoV-2 infection or an uninfected control (not recorded which). The DNA for the CDR3 is TGCAGTGCTTATACCCCTACGGGGAAGACTCAAGAGACCCAGTACTTC. This codes for CSAYTPTGKTQETQYF.